Given below is one T cell receptor beta chain in context. The antigen is undetermined. The data belong to a study of blood T cells in healthy people across ages. Study results and caveats: Relative to aged donors, long-lived donors carried more naive CD4+ cells and displayed higher diversity.

Each donor's blood draw was roughly 10 milliliters of peripheral blood. Researchers isolated at least 6 million PBMCs per sample. CDR3 length: 15 residues. After removal of 5 bases from V and 3 bases from J, the junction contained 9 bases not matched to a gene. Germline CDR1 LGHNT, CDR2 FRNRAP. Primed by a sample-barcoded 5' primer and a J-beta primer mix, a second PCR proceeded for 7 to 11 cycles. Each single sample gave us at least 2.5 million CDR3-containing paired-end reads. Via MiXCR, TCRdb re-called the 5' RACE reads, giving one row per CDR3 protein. The data contain some 1.7 million distinct CDR3 sequences, under 30% of them singletons.

The source is a young woman in good health. The sample was blood. The rearrangement links TRBV12-5 to TRBJ2-7; 8 bases fit TRBD1. The CDR3 bases are TGTGCTAGTGGTCCCCCGACAGGGGTGGGCTACGAGCAGTACTTC. Its translation: CASGPPTGVGYEQYF.